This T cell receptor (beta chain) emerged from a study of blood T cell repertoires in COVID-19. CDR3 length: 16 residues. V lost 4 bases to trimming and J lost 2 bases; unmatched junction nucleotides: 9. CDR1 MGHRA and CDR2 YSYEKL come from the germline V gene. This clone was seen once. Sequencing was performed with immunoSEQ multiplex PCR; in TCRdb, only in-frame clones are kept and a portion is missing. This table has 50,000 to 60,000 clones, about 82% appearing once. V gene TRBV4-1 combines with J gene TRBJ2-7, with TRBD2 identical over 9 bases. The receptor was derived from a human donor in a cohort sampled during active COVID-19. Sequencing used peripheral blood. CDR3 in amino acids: CASSPDRTSAPYEQYF. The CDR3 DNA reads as TGCGCCAGCAGCCCGGACCGGACTAGCGCGCCCTACGAGCAGTACTTC.